One sample yielded the 23 T cell receptor beta chains listed below, sequenced in a study of T-cell memory formation after mild COVID-19. TCRdb reprocessed the 5' RACE reads with MiXCR, giving one entry per CDR3 protein. The table shows 470,000 or so distinct CDR3 sequences, with about 18% occurring only once. What was sequenced was PBMCs or a T cell subset sorted from them (not recorded which). Every receptor here comes from an adult woman who had mild COVID-19 (a few samples of this study predate the infection). Cell type and time point are not known.

V gene TRBV6-5 combines with J gene TRBJ2-2; 9 positions agree with TRBD2. This CDR3 contains 16 residues. Losses at the gene ends were 2 bases for V and 1 base for J; bases not matched to a gene: 2. From germline, CDR1 is MNHEY and CDR2 SVGAGI. The CDR3 is CASSYEAGGNTGELFF. In DNA form, the CDR3 reads TGTGCCAGCAGTTACGAAGCGGGAGGGAACACCGGGGAGCTGTTTTTT.

V gene TRBV3-1 combines with J gene TRBJ2-1, with unresolved D. The CDR3 runs to 12 residues. Per germline, CDR1 LGHDT and CDR2 YNNKEL (reference sequence). V gave up 1 base and J gave up 10 bases, with 8 bases separating them. Written as DNA, the CDR3 is TGTGCCAGCAGCCAAGCCCTAGTGGAGCAGTTCTTC. Residues: CASSQALVEQFF.

This chain connects TRBV20-1 to TRBJ2-7; 7 bases align to TRBD1. V shed 1 base and J 3 bases; nucleotides not matched to a gene: 6. Per germline, CDR1 DFQATT and CDR2 SNEGSKA (reference sequence). The CDR3 has 14 residues. This CDR3 reads CSARGTGSDYEQYF. The CDR3 region has the DNA TGCAGTGCTAGAGGGACAGGATCTGACTACGAGCAGTACTTC.

This clonotype was picked up a small number of times. The J gene is TRBJ1-2, the V gene TRBV7-9; possible D gene TRBD1, 5 bases. Germline-derived CDR1 and CDR2 are SEHNR and FQNEAQ (reference sequence). The CDR3 covers 16 residues. Trimming removed 5 bases at V and 8 bases at J, with 24 bases between. The CDR3 nucleotides are TGTGCCAGCAGCGCCCCAACCGGGACCCTGGACGTGGGCTACACCTTC. It encodes CASSAPTGTLDVGYTF. The full variable domain, with the rest looked up from reference TRBV7-9 and TRBJ1-2, is DTGVSQNPRHKITKRGQNVTFRCDPISEHNRLYWYRQTLGQGPEFLTYFQNEAQLEKSRLLSDRFSAERPKGSFSTLEIQRTEQGDSAMYLCASSAPTGTLDVGYTFGSGTRLTVV.

This clonotype was counted a few times. The chain carries TRBV12-3 or TRBV12-4 and TRBJ2-7; D not resolved. Trimming cost V 5 bases and J 2 bases, with 10 bases left between them. The CDR3 length is 13 residues. In nucleotides, the CDR3 is TGTGCCAGCAGTGTTCGAATCACCTACGAGCAGTACTTC. Translated, it gives CASSVRITYEQYF.

J is TRBJ2-1 and V is TRBV15, with D maybe TRBD2 (5 bases). The V and J ends lost 3 bases and 4 bases respectively, with 13 bases between them. The CDR3 spans 15 residues. Germline V gene data show CDR1 as LNHNV and CDR2 as YYDKDF (reference sequence). The CDR3 DNA is TGTGCCACCAGCAGGGAAGGAAGGACTTACAATGAGCAGTTCTTC. Translation gives CATSREGRTYNEQFF.

V is TRBV20-1 and J is TRBJ2-1, with 7 positions matching TRBD2. The CDR3 sequence is 14 residues long. Germline values: CDR1 DFQATT, CDR2 SNEGSKA (reference sequence). Losses at the gene ends were 7 bases for V and 7 bases for J; bases not matched to a gene: 13. The CDR3 DNA sequence: TGCAGTGTTAAGCGGGGCGGAAGAGGAAATGAGCAGTTCTTC. Translation gives CSVKRGGRGNEQFF.

The chain joins TRBV7-8 to TRBJ1-5; 9 positions match TRBD1. Per germline, CDR1 SGHVS and CDR2 FQNEAQ. V shed 5 bases and J 3 bases; nucleotides not matched to a gene: 5. CDR3 length: 15 residues. The CDR3 reads CASSARDRDNQPQHF. The CDR3 coding sequence is TGTGCCAGCAGCGCCCGGGACAGGGACAATCAGCCCCAGCATTTT.

V usage is TRBV7-3 and J usage is TRBJ2-3, with D possibly being TRBD1 or TRBD2 (5 bases each). The CDR3 has 15 residues. The germline V and J ends were trimmed by 1 base and 2 bases, with 10 bases remaining between them. Per the germline V gene, CDR1 is SGHTA and CDR2 is FQGTGA. The CDR3 protein is CASSLMGDLTDTQYF. In DNA, the CDR3 is TGTGCCAGCAGCTTAATGGGGGACCTCACAGATACGCAGTATTTT.

This clonotype came up a few times. This sequence joins TRBV3-1 and TRBJ1-2, with 7 bases identical to TRBD1. V lost 1 base to trimming and J lost 1 base; unmatched junction nucleotides: 3. Germline V lookup: CDR1 LGHDT, CDR2 YNNKEL (reference sequence). The CDR3 runs to 15 residues. CDR3 amino acids: CASSQGSGGNYGYTF. The CDR3 DNA is TGTGCCAGCAGCCAAGGATCAGGGGGTAACTATGGCTACACCTTC.

This clonotype was seen only a few times. The V call is TRBV5-5, the J call TRBJ1-1; D is possibly TRBD1 (5 bases). This CDR3 is 15 amino acids long. Trimming cost V 0 bases and J 2 bases, with 11 bases left between them. Germline CDR1 is SGHKS and CDR2 is YYEKEE (reference sequence). In nucleotides, the CDR3 is TGTGCCAGCAGCTTGGTACGGGGGGGAAACACTGAAGCTTTCTTT. Protein sequence: CASSLVRGGNTEAFF.

This clonotype was counted at least ten times. J is TRBJ2-5 and V is TRBV25-1, with D possibly TRBD2 on 6 matching bases. This CDR3 spans 12 amino acids. Per the germline V gene, CDR1 is MGHDK and CDR2 is SYGVNS. Deletions cut 3 bases from V and 4 bases from J, with 6 bases between. The CDR3 spells CASSEGGETQYF. The CDR3 bases are TGTGCCAGCAGTGAGGGGGGAGAGACCCAGTACTTC.

CDR3 nucleotide sequence: TGTGCCAGCAGTTTGTCCAGGGGGGCAGGAAGAGAAAAACTGTTTTTT. This sequence encodes CASSLSRGAGREKLFF. This chain links TRBV27 with TRBJ1-4, with 7 positions matching TRBD1. Trimming at V came to 3 bases and at J to 8 bases, leaving 12 bases not matched to a gene. Germline V CDR1 and CDR2: MNHEY, SMNVEV (reference sequence). The CDR3 is 16 residues long.

The chain carries TRBV29-1 and TRBJ2-7; possibly TRBD2 for D (5 bases). Trimming left V 5 bases short and J 2 bases short, with 10 bases between. This CDR3 comprises 12 residues. The germline gives CDR1 SQVTM, CDR2 ANQGSEA. As DNA, the CDR3 is TGCAGCGTTACGCTAGCCGCCTACGAGCAGTACTTC. It specifies CSVTLAAYEQYF.

The genes are TRBV11-2 and TRBJ2-1; D not resolved. The CDR3 is 12 residues long. V was pared by 5 bases and J by 4 bases, with 6 bases between. Germline-derived CDR1 and CDR2 are SGHAT and FQNNGV. In nucleotides, the CDR3 is TGTGCCAGCAGCAAAGAATACAATGAGCAGTTCTTC. Its translation is CASSKEYNEQFF.

CDR3 in DNA: TGTGCCAGCAGCCGCCGGGACAGGGGTTCCGATCAGCCCCAGCATTTT. Translated: CASSRRDRGSDQPQHF. The chain carries TRBV12-3 or TRBV12-4 and TRBJ1-5; the match to TRBD1 covers 10 bases. V dropped 6 bases and J dropped 5; count of bases not matched to a gene: 10. The CDR3 has 16 amino acids.

This clonotype is medium-sized (0.01 to 0.1%) by share. The chain employs TRBV7-6 and TRBJ2-3; perhaps TRBD1 as D (6 bases). The germline CDR1 and CDR2 sequences are SGHVS and FNYEAQ. V lost 5 bases to trimming and J lost 0 bases, with 21 bases between them. This CDR3 spans 18 amino acids. The CDR3 bases are TGTGCCAGCAGCGTAACCCAAGAGGACAGCGCTAGCACAGATACGCAGTATTTT. Translating gives CASSVTQEDSASTDTQYF.

The DNA of the CDR3 is TGTGCCAGCAGCGTAGGTGGACAGAGAAACTATGGCTACACCTTC. It specifies CASSVGGQRNYGYTF. V gene TRBV9 combines with J gene TRBJ1-2; a weak D match, TRBD1 (6 bases). The CDR3 is 15 residues long. V dropped 0 bases and J dropped 2 bases, with 11 bases sitting between them. Germline CDR1 reads SGDLS; CDR2 reads YYNGEE.

The rearrangement links TRBV6-5 to TRBJ1-2; the D gene is possibly TRBD1 (6 bases). Looked up from germline, CDR1 is MNHEY and CDR2 is SVGAGI. CDR3 size: 14 residues. Trimming removed 6 bases at V and 1 base at J, with 12 bases between. The CDR3 region is CASSRGGYNYGYTF. The CDR3 nucleotides are TGTGCCAGCAGCCGAGGGGGGTATAACTATGGCTACACCTTC.

This rearrangement joins TRBV5-1 to TRBJ2-5; D uncertain. V gave up 3 bases and J gave up 1 base, with 10 bases separating them. The CDR3 is 14 residues long. The V gene's germline CDR1 is SGHRS and CDR2 YFSETQ. The DNA of the CDR3 is TGCGCCAGCAGCTCGGGTGGTAGCCAAGAGACCCAGTACTTC. Translated: CASSSGGSQETQYF.

The CDR3 here is CAGFGGVAYEQYF. CDR3 in DNA: TGTGCCGGGTTTGGGGGGGTGGCTTACGAGCAGTACTTC. V gene TRBV30 combines with J gene TRBJ2-7; TRBD2 matches 7 bases. The V segment lost 8 bases and the J segment 4 bases; nucleotides outside the gene matches: 11. Per the germline V gene, CDR1 is GTSNPN and CDR2 is SVGIG (reference sequence). This CDR3 spans 13 amino acids.

The V gene is TRBV19, the J gene TRBJ1-1; no reliable D call. V was cut by 7 bases and J by 4 bases, with 16 bases left in between. The CDR3 has 14 amino acids. CDR1 LNHDA and CDR2 SQIVND come from the germline V gene (reference sequence). This chain's CDR3 is CASKPMYGSTEAFF. As DNA, the CDR3 is TGTGCCAGTAAACCCATGTATGGGAGCACTGAAGCTTTCTTT.

The rearrangement links TRBV7-3 to TRBJ2-3; TRBD1 matches 10 bases. Germline-derived CDR1 and CDR2 are SGHTA and FQGTGA. The CDR3 loop spans 15 amino acids. J gave up 3 bases and V 3 bases, and 3 bases lay outside the gene matches. CDR3: CASSLTGGKTDTQYF. The CDR3, as DNA: TGTGCCAGCAGCTTGACAGGGGGCAAGACAGATACGCAGTATTTT.